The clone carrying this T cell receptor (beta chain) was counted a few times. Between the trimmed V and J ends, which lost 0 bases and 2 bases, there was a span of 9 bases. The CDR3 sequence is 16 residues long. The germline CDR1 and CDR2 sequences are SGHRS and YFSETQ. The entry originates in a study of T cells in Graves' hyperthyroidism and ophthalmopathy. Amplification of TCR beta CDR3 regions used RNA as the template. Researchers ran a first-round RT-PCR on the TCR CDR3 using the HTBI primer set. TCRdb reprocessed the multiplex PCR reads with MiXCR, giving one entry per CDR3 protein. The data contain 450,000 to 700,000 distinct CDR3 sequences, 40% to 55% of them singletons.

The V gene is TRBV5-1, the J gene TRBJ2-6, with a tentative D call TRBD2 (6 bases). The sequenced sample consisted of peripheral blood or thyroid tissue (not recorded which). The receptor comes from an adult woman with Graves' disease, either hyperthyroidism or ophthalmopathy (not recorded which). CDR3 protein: CASSLVSGAGANVLTF. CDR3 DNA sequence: TGCGCCAGCAGCTTGGTTTCGGGGGCTGGGGCCAACGTCCTGACTTTC.